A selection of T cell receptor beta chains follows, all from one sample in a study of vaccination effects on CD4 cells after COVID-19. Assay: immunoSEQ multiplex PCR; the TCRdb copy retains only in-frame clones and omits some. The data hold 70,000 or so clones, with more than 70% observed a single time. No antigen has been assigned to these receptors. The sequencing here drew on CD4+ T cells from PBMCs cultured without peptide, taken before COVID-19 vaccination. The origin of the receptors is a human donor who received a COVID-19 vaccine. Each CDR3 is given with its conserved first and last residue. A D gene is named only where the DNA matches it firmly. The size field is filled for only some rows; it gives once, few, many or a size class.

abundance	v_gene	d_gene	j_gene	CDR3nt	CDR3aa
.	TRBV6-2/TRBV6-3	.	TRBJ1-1	TGTGCCAGCAGTTATCAGAACACTGAAGCTTTCTTT	CASSYQNTEAFF
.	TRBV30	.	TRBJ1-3	TGTGCCTGGAGTACGAACCCCACAGGACCGGGAAACACCATATATTTT	CAWSTNPTGPGNTIYF
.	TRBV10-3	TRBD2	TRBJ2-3	TGTGCCATCAGTGGGGCTAGCGGGACAGATACGCAGTATTTT	CAISGASGTDTQYF
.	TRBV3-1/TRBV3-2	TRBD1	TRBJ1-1	TGTGCCAGCAGCCGCGGACAGGAGGAAGCTTTCTTT	CASSRGQEEAFF
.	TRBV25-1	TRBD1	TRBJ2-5	TGTGCCAGCGGGGTTCAGGGGGCTCGAGAGACCCAGTACTTC	CASGVQGARETQYF
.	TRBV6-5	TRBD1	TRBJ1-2	TGTGCCAGCAGTCCAGGGGGCTATGGTAACTATGGCTACACCTTC	CASSPGGYGNYGYTF
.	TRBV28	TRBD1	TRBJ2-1	TGTGCCAGCAGGGGGACAGTCTACAATGAGCAGTTCTTC	CASRGTVYNEQFF
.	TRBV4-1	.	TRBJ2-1	TGCGCCAGCAGCCAAGGTCCGGGCAGGACTACCTACAATGAGCAGTTCTTC	CASSQGPGRTTYNEQFF
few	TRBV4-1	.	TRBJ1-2	TGCGCCAGCAGCCTGGCGAAGGAAGGACCTTATGGCTACACCTTC	CASSLAKEGPYGYTF
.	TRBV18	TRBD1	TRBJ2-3	TGTGCCAGCTCAGACGACAGGGGCACCGAGAAGGATACGCAGTATTTT	CASSDDRGTEKDTQYF
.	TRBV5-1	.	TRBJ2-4	TGCGCCAGCAGCTGGCGACAGATCCAACCACAAGCCAAAAACATTCAGTACTTC	CASSWRQIQPQAKNIQYF
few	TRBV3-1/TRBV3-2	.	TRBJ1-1	TGTGCCAGCAGCCGGAGGGGGGCTAGGTACACTGAAGCTTTCTTT	CASSRRGARYTEAFF
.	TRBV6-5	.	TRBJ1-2	TGTGCCAGCAGTTACCCCGGGGGCTACACCTTC	CASSYPGGYTF
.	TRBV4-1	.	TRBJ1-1	TGCGCCAGCAGCCAAAATAGGGTAGGGGAAGCTTTCTTT	CASSQNRVGEAFF
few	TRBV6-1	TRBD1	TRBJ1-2	TGTGCCAGCAGCGAAGAGAGAGGACAGGGCTATGGCTACACCTTC	CASSEERGQGYGYTF
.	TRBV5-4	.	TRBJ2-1	TGTGCCAGCAGCGCCATAGGGCAACGGGGTTCCTACAATGAGCAGTTCTTC	CASSAIGQRGSYNEQFF
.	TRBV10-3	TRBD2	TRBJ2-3	TGTGCCATCAGTGGGAGCCTAGCGGGGAGCACAGATACGCAGTATTTT	CAISGSLAGSTDTQYF
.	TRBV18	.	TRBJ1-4	TGTGCCAGCCAAGGGAAGGGGTTCCCTAATGAAAAACTGTTTTTT	CASQGKGFPNEKLFF
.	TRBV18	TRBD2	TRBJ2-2	TGTGCCAGCTCGCTACTAAGTATAGCGGGGAGGAACACCGGGGAGCTGTTTTTT	CASSLLSIAGRNTGELFF
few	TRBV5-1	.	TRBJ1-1	TGCGCCAGCAGCTTGGTGCCGACGAACACTGAAGCTTTCTTT	CASSLVPTNTEAFF
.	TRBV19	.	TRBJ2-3	TGTGCCAGCCGGAGGGGCGAGGTGGTCACAGATACGCAGTATTTT	CASRRGEVVTDTQYF
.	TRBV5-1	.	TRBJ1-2	TGCGCCAGCTCTAGAAACCTCTATGGCTACACCTTC	CASSRNLYGYTF
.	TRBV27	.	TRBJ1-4	TGTGCCAGCAGTTTTCTGGGGATTAATGAAAAACTGTTTTTT	CASSFLGINEKLFF
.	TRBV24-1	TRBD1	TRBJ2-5	TGTGCCACCAGTGACCCGGGACAGGGGGTCTCCCGAGAGACCCAGTACTTC	CATSDPGQGVSRETQYF
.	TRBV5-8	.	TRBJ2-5	TGTGCCAGCAGCTTGCATCTGTCGGACAGCTTCCAAGAGACCCAGTACTTC	CASSLHLSDSFQETQYF
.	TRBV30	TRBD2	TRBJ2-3	TGTGCCTGGAGTGTAAGTCTAGCGGGTCCGGGGGATACGCAGTATTTT	CAWSVSLAGPGDTQYF
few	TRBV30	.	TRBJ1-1	TGTGCCTGGAGTGGACGACGGGAAGCTTTCTTT	CAWSGRREAFF
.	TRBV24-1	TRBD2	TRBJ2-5	TGTGCCACCAGTGAGGGTATGCTAGCGGGGGAGACCCAGTACTTC	CATSEGMLAGETQYF
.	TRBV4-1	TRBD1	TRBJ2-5	TGCGCCAGCAGCCAAGCTGCGGGACAGGGTACGACCCAGTACTTC	CASSQAAGQGTTQYF
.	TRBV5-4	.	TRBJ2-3	TGTGCCAGCAGCTTGAAGACAGACACAGATACGCAGTATTTT	CASSLKTDTDTQYF
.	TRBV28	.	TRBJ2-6	TGTGCCAGCAGCCTGCGACGGTACTCTGGGGCCAACGTCCTGACTTTC	CASSLRRYSGANVLTF
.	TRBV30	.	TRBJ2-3	TGTGCCTGGAGTGTACGAGCAATTAGCACAGATACGCAGTATTTT	CAWSVRAISTDTQYF
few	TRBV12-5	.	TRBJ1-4	TGTGCTAGTGGTTTGCCCCCGGGGGAACTGTTTTTT	CASGLPPGELFF
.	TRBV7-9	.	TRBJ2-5	TGTGCCAGCAGCCCGTTACAAGAGACCCAGTACTTC	CASSPLQETQYF
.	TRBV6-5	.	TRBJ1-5	TGTGCCAGCAGTCATCTTACCGGGGACGGACAGCCCCAGCATTTT	CASSHLTGDGQPQHF
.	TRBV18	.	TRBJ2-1	TGTGCCAGCTCACCCCCTCTCGGACAGTTAAACTCCTACAATGAGCAGTTCTTC	CASSPPLGQLNSYNEQFF
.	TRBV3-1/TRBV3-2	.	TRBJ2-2	TGTGCCAGCAGCCGGGAGACCACAAACACCGGGGAGCTGTTTTTT	CASSRETTNTGELFF
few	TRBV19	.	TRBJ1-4	TGTGCCAGTAGTATTGGGAAGGGGTCCCATGAAAAACTGTTTTTT	CASSIGKGSHEKLFF
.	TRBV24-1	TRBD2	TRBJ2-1	TGTGCCACCAGTGATTTGAGAACGGGGGGGAACAATGAGCAGTTCTTC	CATSDLRTGGNNEQFF
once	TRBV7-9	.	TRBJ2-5	TGTGCCAGCAGCGTAGGGGGTATTGTGGGAGCCATCCAAGAGACCCAGTACTTC	CASSVGGIVGAIQETQYF
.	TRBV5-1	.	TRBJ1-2	TGCGCCAGCAGCCCTGGTAACCTGCAGTCCTATGGTGGCTACACCTTC	CASSPGNLQSYGGYTF
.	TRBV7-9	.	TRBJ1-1	TGTGCCAGCAGCTTAGCAGGGGGAAACACTGAAGCTTTCTTT	CASSLAGGNTEAFF
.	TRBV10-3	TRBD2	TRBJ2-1	TGTGCCACCCGACCGGGACTAGCGGGGGGAAGCTCCTACAATGAGCAGTTCTTC	CATRPGLAGGSSYNEQFF
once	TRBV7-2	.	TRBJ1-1	TGTGCCAGCAGCTTATTAGGGAGGGTGAACACTGAAGCTTTCTTT	CASSLLGRVNTEAFF
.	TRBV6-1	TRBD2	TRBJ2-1	TGTGCCAGCAGTGAAGATTCTAGCGGGCTTGGCCATGAGCAGTTCTTC	CASSEDSSGLGHEQFF
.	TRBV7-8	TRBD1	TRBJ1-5	TGTGCCAGCAGCTTAGTATTCGGACAGGGGGATCAGCCCCAGCATTTT	CASSLVFGQGDQPQHF
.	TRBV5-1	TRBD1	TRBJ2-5	TGCGCCAGCAGCCTTAACAGGGGCGGAGAGACCCAGTACTTC	CASSLNRGGETQYF
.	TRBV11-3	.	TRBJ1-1	TGTGCCAGCAGCCCCCGGGACGGGGATAAGGTTTTCTTT	CASSPRDGDKVFF
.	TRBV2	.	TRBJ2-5	TGTGCCAGCAGTGAAGCGCTTAGTGGGGAGACCCAGTACTTC	CASSEALSGETQYF
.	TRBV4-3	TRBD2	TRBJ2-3	TGCGCCAGCAGCCACGAGGGGTCTAGCGGAGGCCCAGATACGCAGTATTTT	CASSHEGSSGGPDTQYF